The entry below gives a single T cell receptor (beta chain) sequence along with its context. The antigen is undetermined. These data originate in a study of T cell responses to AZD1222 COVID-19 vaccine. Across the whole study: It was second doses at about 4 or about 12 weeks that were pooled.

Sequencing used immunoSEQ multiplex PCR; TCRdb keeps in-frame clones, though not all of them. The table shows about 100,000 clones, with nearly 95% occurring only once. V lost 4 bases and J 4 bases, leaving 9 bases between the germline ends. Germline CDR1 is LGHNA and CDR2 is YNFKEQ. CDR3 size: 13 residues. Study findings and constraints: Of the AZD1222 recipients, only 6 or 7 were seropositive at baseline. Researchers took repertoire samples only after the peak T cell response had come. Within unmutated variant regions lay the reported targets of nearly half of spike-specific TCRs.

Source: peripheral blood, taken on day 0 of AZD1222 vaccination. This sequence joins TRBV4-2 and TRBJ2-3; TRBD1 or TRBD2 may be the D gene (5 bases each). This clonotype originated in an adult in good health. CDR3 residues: CASSPQGPDTQYF. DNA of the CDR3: TGTGCCAGCAGCCCTCAGGGACCAGATACGCAGTATTTT.